Below, 26 T cell receptor beta chains from the same sample are listed, as sequenced in a study of memory CD4+ T cells and cytomegalovirus serostatus. The sort gate was single viable CD3+CD4+CD8-CD45RO+ cells for memory CD4+ T cells. Produced via immunoSEQ multiplex PCR; TCRdb's table is partial and in-frame only. Here the sample spans about 42,000 clones, approximately 78% being singletons. The sequenced material came from memory CD4+ T cells from blood. The receptors come from an adult in good health and CMV-seronegative.

The chain recombines TRBV7-9 with TRBJ1-1; perhaps TRBD1 as D (5 bases). The CDR3 has 15 amino acids. Germline lookup yields CDR1 SEHNR and CDR2 FQNEAQ (reference sequence). V lost 1 base and J 2 bases, leaving 11 bases between the germline ends. CDR3: CASSLVAGLNTEAFF. The DNA of the CDR3 is TGTGCCAGCAGCTTAGTCGCGGGGCTAAACACTGAAGCTTTCTTT.

The chain combines TRBV29-1 with TRBJ2-3; no clear D gene. Trimming removed 1 base from V and 0 bases from J, with 5 bases in between. This CDR3 comprises 13 residues. Germline V gives CDR1 SQVTM, CDR2 ANQGSEA. In DNA form, the CDR3 reads TGCAGCGTTGAAGCCACTAGCACAGATACGCAGTATTTT. This gives the protein CSVEATSTDTQYF.

The chain uses TRBV4-2 and TRBJ1-5, with D possibly matching TRBD1 (6 bases). Germline V lookup: CDR1 LGHNA, CDR2 YNFKEQ. The CDR3 spans 19 residues. V gave up 5 bases and J gave up 2 bases, with 25 bases separating them. Written as DNA, the CDR3 is TGTGCCAGCAGCTCGGACCTCCCGCCCGGACCAGGGGGCAATCAGCCCCAGCATTTT. This gives the protein CASSSDLPPGPGGNQPQHF.

The rearrangement joins TRBV7-2 to TRBJ2-1; D not resolved. The CDR3 is 16 residues long. Trimming cost V 2 bases and J 4 bases, with 15 bases left between them. Germline loops: CDR1 SGHTA, CDR2 FQGNSA. CDR3 protein: CASSLSLVGLYNEQFF. DNA for the CDR3: TGTGCCAGCAGCTTAAGTCTCGTGGGCCTATACAATGAGCAGTTCTTC. The whole variable domain, filled in from reference TRBV7-2 and TRBJ2-1, reads GAGVSQSPSNKVTEKGKDVELRCDPISGHTALYWYRQSLGQGLEFLIYFQGNSAPDKSGLPSDRFSAERTGGSVSTLTIQRTQQEDSAVYLCASSLSLVGLYNEQFFGPGTRLTVL.

The V call is TRBV6-5, the J call TRBJ1-1; a weak D match, TRBD1 (5 bases). Germline CDR1 is MNHEY and CDR2 is SVGAGI. The germline V and J ends were trimmed by 7 bases and 10 bases, with 16 bases remaining between them. This CDR3 has 12 residues. The CDR3 is CASKRTGQGAFF. As DNA, the CDR3 is TGTGCCAGCAAACGGACGGGGCAGGGAGCTTTCTTT.

The gene calls are TRBV5-1 and TRBJ1-5, with D possibly TRBD1 on 6 matching bases. The CDR3 contains 15 residues. Per germline, CDR1 SGHRS and CDR2 YFSETQ. V was trimmed by 4 bases and J by 5 bases, leaving 16 bases between them. CDR3 DNA sequence: TGCGCCAGCAGCCCGGGACACGGCTGGGATCAGCCCCAGCATTTT. This translates into CASSPGHGWDQPQHF.

The chain joins TRBV10-2 to TRBJ1-1; D is unresolved. Germline V gives CDR1 WSHSY, CDR2 SAAADI. The CDR3 has 11 amino acids. V was trimmed by 6 bases and J by 1 base, leaving 3 bases between them. This CDR3 reads CASRENTEAFF. The CDR3 DNA is TGCGCCAGCAGAGAGAACACTGAAGCTTTCTTT.

The rearrangement uses TRBV6-5 and TRBJ2-3; the D gene could be TRBD1 or TRBD2 (5 bases each). In germline, CDR1 is MNHEY, CDR2 SVGAGI. V lost 0 bases, J lost 2 bases, and 12 bases lay in between. This CDR3 region has 16 residues. CDR3 nucleotides: TGTGCCAGCAGTTACTCGGGGGAAGGGGACACAGATACGCAGTATTTT. Protein: CASSYSGEGDTDTQYF.

V and J are TRBV18 and TRBJ1-6, with D unclear. This CDR3 has 15 residues. Trimming removed 3 bases from V and 5 bases from J, with 11 bases in between. Germline V gene data show CDR1 as KGHSH and CDR2 as LQKENI. DNA of the CDR3: TGTGCCAGCTCACCTGTAGGCAGTAATAATTCACCCCTCCACTTT. This translates into CASSPVGSNNSPLHF.

V usage is TRBV28 and J usage is TRBJ1-6; no clear D gene. Germline values: CDR1 MDHEN, CDR2 SYDVKM. The CDR3 has 14 amino acids. The V end was cut by 2 bases, the J end by 7 bases, with 9 bases between. CDR3 residues: CASSLPSLNSPLHF. CDR3 bases: TGTGCCAGCAGTTTACCTTCACTGAATTCACCCCTCCACTTT.

The V gene is TRBV28, the J gene TRBJ1-1, with D possibly matching TRBD1 (6 bases). The CDR3 totals 15 residues. The germline V and J ends were trimmed by 2 bases and 6 bases, with 16 bases remaining between them. CDR1 and CDR2 (germline): MDHEN, SYDVKM. In nucleotides, the CDR3 is TGTGCCAGCAGTTTACAGGGGAGGAAGTTCGCTGAAGCTTTCTTT. Encoded protein: CASSLQGRKFAEAFF.

J is TRBJ1-5 and V is TRBV19; 7 nucleotides align to TRBD1. Germline values: CDR1 LNHDA, CDR2 SQIVND (reference sequence). The CDR3 totals 15 residues. The V and J ends lost 9 bases and 5 bases, in that order; junction bases with no gene match: 13. For the CDR3, the DNA is TGTGCCAGCGAGAACAGGGGTGTGAGGGATCAGCCCCAGCATTTT. Encoded protein: CASENRGVRDQPQHF.

Concerning this clone itself: Other DNA variants within this sample encode the same CDR3. The V gene is TRBV18, the J gene TRBJ2-5, with a possible D match to TRBD2 (5 bases). Germline CDR1 reads KGHSH; CDR2 reads LQKENI. The CDR3 is made up of 15 amino acids. Trimming shortened V by 0 bases and J by 3 bases, and 11 bases separated the two germline ends. The DNA for the CDR3 is TGTGCCAGCTCACCACCGAGGACGGGGAAAGAGACCCAGTACTTC. This codes for CASSPPRTGKETQYF.

The chain carries TRBV2 and TRBJ2-1; D is tentatively TRBD1 or TRBD2 (7 bases each). CDR1 SNHLY and CDR2 FYNNEI come from the germline V gene. The germline V and J ends were trimmed by 6 bases and 6 bases, with 15 bases remaining between them. The CDR3 totals 14 residues. CDR3 loop: CASSWSRGGNEQFF. Here the CDR3 DNA reads TGTGCCAGCAGCTGGTCCAGGGGGGGCAATGAGCAGTTCTTC.

V gene TRBV14 combines with J gene TRBJ1-2, with D hard to call. Germline CDR1 reads SGHDN; CDR2 reads FVKESK. The CDR3 has 12 residues. With 4 bases removed from V and 4 bases from J, the gap between germline ends came to 7 bases. CDR3 sequence: CASSPTVYGYTF. The CDR3 DNA sequence: TGTGCCAGCAGCCCCACTGTCTATGGCTACACCTTC.

The chain couples TRBV28 to TRBJ1-4; D not certain. CDR1 and CDR2 (germline): MDHEN, SYDVKM. This CDR3 contains 15 residues. V was cut by 4 bases and J by 2 bases, with 11 bases left in between. CDR3 nucleotides: TGTGCCAGCAGTTCCTCGCGGTTGACTAATGAAAAACTGTTTTTT. It codes for CASSSSRLTNEKLFF.

This clone appeared a single time. The genes are TRBV30 and TRBJ2-5; D ambiguous. The CDR3 sequence is 16 residues long. Germline CDR1 is GTSNPN and CDR2 is SVGIG (reference sequence). The V end lost 1 base, the J end lost 5 bases, and 20 bases lay between the germline ends. Here the CDR3 reads CAWSGPGALSLETQYF. Written as DNA, the CDR3 is TGTGCCTGGAGTGGCCCCGGAGCCCTGTCGTTGGAGACCCAGTACTTC.

The DNA of the CDR3 is TGTGCCAGCAGCGTAAGCGGAAACACCATATATTTT. Translation: CASSVSGNTIYF. The V call is TRBV9, the J call TRBJ1-3; D gene unclear. The CDR3 runs to 12 residues. Germline lookup yields CDR1 SGDLS and CDR2 YYNGEE. V lost 1 base to trimming and J lost 4 bases, with 3 bases between them.

The chain combines TRBV7-9 with TRBJ2-7, with a weak D call TRBD1 (6 bases). The germline V gene has CDR1 SEHNR and CDR2 FQNEAQ (reference sequence). V lost 3 bases and J lost 3, with 9 bases in between. The CDR3 is 13 amino acids. CDR3 residues: CASSFGQFYEQYF. CDR3 bases: TGTGCCAGCAGCTTCGGACAGTTCTACGAGCAGTACTTC. Variable domain in full (rest from reference TRBV7-9 and TRBJ2-7): DTGVSQNPRHKITKRGQNVTFRCDPISEHNRLYWYRQTLGQGPEFLTYFQNEAQLEKSRLLSDRFSAERPKGSFSTLEIQRTEQGDSAMYLCASSFGQFYEQYFGPGTRLTVT.

The CDR3 region has the DNA TGTGCCAGCAGCTTAACGGGGCTCGGAAACACCATATATTTT. Residues: CASSLTGLGNTIYF. The chain links TRBV7-6 to TRBJ1-3, with D possibly TRBD1 on 5 matching bases. Per the germline V gene, CDR1 is SGHVS and CDR2 is FNYEAQ. The ends were cut back, 2 bases at V and 4 bases at J, with 9 bases in the middle. The CDR3 has 14 residues.

The chain recombines TRBV7-2 with TRBJ1-4; D not certain. V was trimmed by 5 bases and J by 0 bases, leaving 16 bases between them. Germline V gene data show CDR1 as SGHTA and CDR2 as FQGNSA. CDR3 length: 17 amino acids. The DNA for the CDR3 is TGTGCCAGCAGCCCTAGGGTCAGCCCCGCAACTAATGAAAAACTGTTTTTT. Protein product: CASSPRVSPATNEKLFF.

V usage is TRBV10-2 and J usage is TRBJ1-3, with no clear D. Germline CDR1 reads WSHSY; CDR2 reads SAAADI. V was trimmed by 10 bases and J by 0 bases, leaving 13 bases between them. CDR3 length: 14 amino acids. The CDR3 DNA reads TGCGCCATCGGAGACCGCGACTCTGGAAACACCATATATTTT. It is translated as CAIGDRDSGNTIYF.

J is TRBJ1-5 and V is TRBV28; D is ambiguous. This CDR3 spans 13 amino acids. With 3 bases removed from V and 7 bases from J, the gap between germline ends came to 10 bases. Germline-derived CDR1 and CDR2 are MDHEN and SYDVKM. The CDR3 spells CASSFGRDQPQHF. CDR3 DNA sequence: TGTGCCAGCAGTTTTGGACGAGACCAGCCCCAGCATTTT.

CDR3 bases: TGTGCCAGCAGCCCTGGACAGGGGGCGTATCAGCCCCAGCATTTT. Protein: CASSPGQGAYQPQHF. The gene calls are TRBV9 and TRBJ1-5; TRBD1 matches 11 bases. Looked up from germline, CDR1 is SGDLS and CDR2 is YYNGEE. The CDR3 consists of 15 residues. Trimming at V came to 4 bases and at J to 5 bases, leaving 5 bases not matched to a gene.

The chain links TRBV6-6 to TRBJ1-2; weak D call: TRBD1 (5 bases). The CDR3 runs 11 residues. V dropped 8 bases and J dropped 8 bases, with 12 bases sitting between them. Germline V lookup: CDR1 MNHNY, CDR2 SVGAGI (reference sequence). CDR3 protein: CASGWDLGYTF. The CDR3 DNA sequence: TGTGCCAGCGGGTGGGACTTGGGCTACACCTTC.

The V call is TRBV30, the J call TRBJ2-3; D ambiguous. V lost 0 bases and J lost 6, with 10 bases in between. Germline values: CDR1 GTSNPN, CDR2 SVGIG (reference sequence). The CDR3 loop spans 13 amino acids. CDR3: CAWSVDVGDTQYF. The CDR3 DNA reads as TGTGCCTGGAGTGTAGATGTAGGGGATACGCAGTATTTT.